One sample yielded the 14 T cell receptor beta chains listed below, sequenced in a study of CD8 T cells in Susac syndrome. 0.5 to 1 ug RNA was reverse transcribed with random hexamers. A single record per CDR3 protein comes from TCRdb applying MiXCR to the immunoSEQ multiplex PCR reads. The sample holds approximately 94,000 distinct CDR3 sequences, about 95% seen once. The material sequenced was CD8+ T cells from PBMCs. Source of these receptors: a human donor with Susac syndrome.

V is TRBV5-1 and J is TRBJ2-3; the D is unclear. V was shortened by 0 bases and J by 0 bases, with 8 bases between the two germline ends. The CDR3 has 15 amino acids. CDR1 is SGHRS and CDR2 is YFSETQ in the germline V gene. The CDR3 sequence is CASSLEVESTDTQYF. For the CDR3, the DNA is TGCGCCAGCAGCTTGGAGGTGGAAAGCACAGATACGCAGTATTTT.

V usage is TRBV15 and J usage is TRBJ1-1, with a tentative D call TRBD1 (5 bases). There are 15 residues in the CDR3. V lost 5 bases to trimming and J lost 3 bases, with 16 bases between them. The germline CDR1 and CDR2 sequences are LNHNV and YYDKDF (reference sequence). The CDR3 sequence is CATSPRAVGDTEAFF. In DNA form, the CDR3 reads TGTGCCACCAGCCCTCGGGCGGTAGGGGACACTGAAGCTTTCTTT. The whole variable domain, filled in from reference TRBV15 and TRBJ1-1, reads DAMVIQNPRYQVTQFGKPVTLSCSQTLNHNVMYWYQQKSSQAPKLLFHYYDKDFNNEADTPDNFQSRRPNTSFCFLDIRSPGLGDTAMYLCATSPRAVGDTEAFFGQGTRLTVV.

The genes are TRBV28 and TRBJ1-1; the D is unclear. The CDR3 is 13 amino acids. V gave up 1 base and J gave up 11 bases, with 14 bases separating them. Germline CDR1 MDHEN, CDR2 SYDVKM. This chain's CDR3 is CASSLSRPGGAFF. DNA for the CDR3: TGTGCCAGCAGTTTATCCCGTCCTGGCGGGGCTTTCTTT.

This sequence joins TRBV4-1 and TRBJ2-2; no clear D gene. The CDR3 is made up of 13 amino acids. In germline, CDR1 is MGHRA, CDR2 YSYEKL. Deletions cut 0 bases from V and 4 bases from J, with 3 bases between. CDR3 region: CASSQESTGELFF. For the CDR3, the DNA is TGCGCCAGCAGCCAAGAAAGCACCGGGGAGCTGTTTTTT.

The chain recombines TRBV5-1 with TRBJ2-5; the D call may be TRBD1 or TRBD2 (6 bases each). The germline V gene has CDR1 SGHRS and CDR2 YFSETQ. The CDR3 covers 16 residues. The V gene lost 3 bases and the J gene lost 4 bases, with 19 bases spanning the gap. This chain's CDR3 is CASSSGTRVGGETQYF. DNA of the CDR3: TGCGCCAGCAGCTCCGGGACACGGGTGGGGGGAGAGACCCAGTACTTC.

DNA for the CDR3: TGTGCCAGCAGTCGGGCTAGCGGGATAACAGATACGCAGTATTTT. It yields the protein CASSRASGITDTQYF. The chain uses TRBV28 and TRBJ2-3; 9 nucleotides match TRBD2. This CDR3 has 15 residues. In germline, CDR1 is MDHEN, CDR2 SYDVKM. J was trimmed by 3 bases and V by 5 bases; bases with no gene match: 6.

The rearrangement joins TRBV29-1 to TRBJ2-1; TRBD2 matches at 12 bases. The CDR3 spans 14 residues. Germline CDR1 reads SQVTM; CDR2 reads ANQGSEA. The V segment lost 7 bases and the J segment 8 bases; nucleotides outside the gene matches: 9. Here the CDR3 reads CSAGRTSGVYEQFF. Written as DNA, the CDR3 is TGCAGCGCCGGAAGGACTAGCGGGGTGTATGAGCAGTTCTTC.

The chain is built from TRBV28 and TRBJ2-5; D possibly matches TRBD1 or TRBD2 (5 bases each). Trimming pared 6 bases from V and 3 bases from J, leaving 11 bases between. The V gene's germline CDR1 is MDHEN and CDR2 SYDVKM. This CDR3 comprises 13 residues. This CDR3 reads CASSPMGEETQYF. CDR3 nucleotides: TGTGCCAGCAGCCCCATGGGGGAAGAGACCCAGTACTTC. Full variable domain (missing parts from reference TRBV28 and TRBJ2-5): DVKVTQSSRYLVKRTGEKVFLECVQDMDHENMFWYRQDPGLGLRLIYFSYDVKMKEKGDIPEGYSVSREKKERFSLILESASTNQTSMYLCASSPMGEETQYFGPGTRLLVL.

The chain recombines TRBV9 with TRBJ2-1; 7 nucleotides agree with TRBD2. With 4 bases clipped from V and 8 bases from J, the junction kept 12 bases outside the gene matches. The CDR3 extends over 15 amino acids. The germline gives CDR1 SGDLS, CDR2 YYNGEE. The CDR3 loop reads CASSYTGTTRDEQFF. In DNA, the CDR3 is TGTGCCAGCAGCTATACCGGGACTACTAGGGATGAGCAGTTCTTC.

CDR3 sequence reads: CASSPQGASTGELFF. The DNA of the CDR3 is TGTGCCAGCAGCCCTCAGGGGGCTAGCACCGGGGAGCTGTTTTTT. The J gene is TRBJ2-2, the V gene TRBV7-2; 8 bases are shared with TRBD1. With 5 bases clipped from V and 4 bases from J, the junction kept 6 bases outside the gene matches. The germline V gene encodes CDR1 SGHTA and CDR2 FQGNSA. The CDR3 loop spans 15 amino acids.

The V gene is TRBV29-1, the J gene TRBJ2-5; TRBD1 is a possible D gene (6 bases). The CDR3 is made up of 14 amino acids. V lost 6 bases and J 5 bases, leaving 19 bases between the germline ends. Germline CDR1 is SQVTM and CDR2 is ANQGSEA. The CDR3: CSVESGQPGETQYF. The DNA for the CDR3 is TGCAGCGTCGAATCAGGACAGCCAGGGGAGACCCAGTACTTC.

The chain recombines TRBV1 with TRBJ1-1; TRBD1, as called in the table, went unchecked against the DNA. TRBV1 is a listed pseudogene. There are 12 residues in the CDR3. The CDR3 sequence: CTSSQARGEAFF. DNA for the CDR3: TGCACCAGCAGCCAAGCCAGGGGTGAAGCTTTCTTT.

This rearrangement joins TRBV11-1 to TRBJ2-7; 7 bases fit TRBD1. The CDR3 contains 14 residues. The J segment lost 1 base and the V segment lost 5 bases, leaving 5 bases of the junction unmatched. Germline values: CDR1 SGHAT, CDR2 FQDESV (reference sequence). CDR3: CASSPGTVSYEQYF. The CDR3 DNA sequence: TGTGCCAGCAGCCCGGGGACAGTTTCCTACGAGCAGTACTTC.

This clonotype appeared a single time. This chain links TRBV29-1 with TRBJ1-5; 10 bases are shared with TRBD1. Unmatched junction bases numbered 14, after V lost 3 bases and J lost 9 bases. The CDR3 is made up of 16 amino acids. CDR1 is SQVTM, CDR2 ANQGSEA, per germline. CDR3 nucleotides: TGCAGCGTTGACCGGGACAGGGGAGCCCTTTTCCCGCCCCAGCATTTT. Residues: CSVDRDRGALFPPQHF.